The clone carrying this T cell receptor beta chain has more than one count but fewer than ten. Antigen unknown. Germline CDR1 reads SQVTM; CDR2 reads ANQGSEA. The germline V and J ends were trimmed by 6 bases and 0 bases, with 8 bases remaining between them. CDR3 length: 13 amino acids. Researchers report immunoSEQ v3.0 was run at survey level. Sequencing aimed at about 35,000-50,000 T-cell genomes per sample. Assay: immunoSEQ multiplex PCR; the TCRdb copy retains only in-frame clones and omits some. The data show about 24,000 clones, about 86% seen once. These data are taken from a study of long-term antiretroviral therapy in people with HIV. For the study at large: It was about a decade before the 2015 immediate-ART recommendation that the earliest samples were taken. Study results and limitations: Sampling of blood ran from the mid-2000s to the late 2010s, and older ART regimens were possibly in use. ART adherence, viral resistance and therapy changes were not recorded.

This receptor was obtained from a woman younger than 30 with HIV. The V call is TRBV29-1, the J call TRBJ2-2; D gene unclear. The specimen was unsorted PBMCs, collected at the start of antiretroviral therapy, before treatment. This chain's CDR3 is CSVTNTNTGELFF. DNA for the CDR3: TGCAGCGTGACGAATACGAACACCGGGGAGCTGTTTTTT.